This T cell receptor beta chain was identified in a study of blood T cell repertoires in COVID-19. Study-level background: The study drew acute and convalescent COVID-19 samples from the United States, Italy and Spain. T cells, B-cell-depleted T cells, or PBMCs provided the cDNA or gDNA that served as material.

TCRdb's table, derived via immunoSEQ multiplex PCR, lists solely in-frame clones and lacks some. The sample lists roughly 110,000 clones, approximately 85% occurring once. This receptor was identified in a man in his sixties or seventies with acute or convalescent COVID-19. Specimen: peripheral blood.

This CDR3 reads CASSGDRGHSYEQYF. Here the CDR3 DNA reads TGTGCCAGCAGCGGGGACAGGGGCCACTCCTACGAGCAGTACTTC. V and J are TRBV28 and TRBJ2-7, with 10 nucleotides matching TRBD1. Germline CDR1 MDHEN, CDR2 SYDVKM. V shed 6 bases, J shed 0 bases, and the junction held 5 bases outside the gene matches. The CDR3 length is 15 residues.